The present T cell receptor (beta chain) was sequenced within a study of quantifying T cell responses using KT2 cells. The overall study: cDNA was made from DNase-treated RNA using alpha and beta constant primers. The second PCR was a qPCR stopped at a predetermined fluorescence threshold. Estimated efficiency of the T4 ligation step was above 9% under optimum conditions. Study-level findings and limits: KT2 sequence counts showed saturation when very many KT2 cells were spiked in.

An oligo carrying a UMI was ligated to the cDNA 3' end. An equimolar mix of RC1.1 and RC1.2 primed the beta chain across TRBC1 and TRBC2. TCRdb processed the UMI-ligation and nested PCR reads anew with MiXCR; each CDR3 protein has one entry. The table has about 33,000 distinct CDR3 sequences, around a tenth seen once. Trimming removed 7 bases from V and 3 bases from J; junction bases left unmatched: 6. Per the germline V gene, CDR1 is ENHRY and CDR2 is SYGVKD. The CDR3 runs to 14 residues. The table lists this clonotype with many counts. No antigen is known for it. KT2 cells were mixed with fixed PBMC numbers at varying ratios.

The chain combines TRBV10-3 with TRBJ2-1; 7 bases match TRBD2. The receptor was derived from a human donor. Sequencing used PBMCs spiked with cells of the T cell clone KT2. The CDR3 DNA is TGTGCCATCAATGCGGGGGTAGACTACAATGAGCAGTTCTTC. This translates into CAINAGVDYNEQFF.